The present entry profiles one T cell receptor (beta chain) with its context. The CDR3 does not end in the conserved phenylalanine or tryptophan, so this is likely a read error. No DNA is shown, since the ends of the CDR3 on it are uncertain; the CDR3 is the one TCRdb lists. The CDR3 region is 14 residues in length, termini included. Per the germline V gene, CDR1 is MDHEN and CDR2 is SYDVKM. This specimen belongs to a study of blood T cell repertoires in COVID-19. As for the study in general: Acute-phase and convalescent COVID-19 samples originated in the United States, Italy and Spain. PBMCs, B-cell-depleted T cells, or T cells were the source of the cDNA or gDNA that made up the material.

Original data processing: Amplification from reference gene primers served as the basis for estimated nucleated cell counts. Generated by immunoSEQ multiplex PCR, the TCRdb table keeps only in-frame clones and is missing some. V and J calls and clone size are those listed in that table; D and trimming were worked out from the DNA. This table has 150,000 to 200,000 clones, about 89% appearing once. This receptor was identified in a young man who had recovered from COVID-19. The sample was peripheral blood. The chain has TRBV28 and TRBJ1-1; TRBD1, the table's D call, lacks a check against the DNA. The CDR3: CASQGGTTLETVPR.